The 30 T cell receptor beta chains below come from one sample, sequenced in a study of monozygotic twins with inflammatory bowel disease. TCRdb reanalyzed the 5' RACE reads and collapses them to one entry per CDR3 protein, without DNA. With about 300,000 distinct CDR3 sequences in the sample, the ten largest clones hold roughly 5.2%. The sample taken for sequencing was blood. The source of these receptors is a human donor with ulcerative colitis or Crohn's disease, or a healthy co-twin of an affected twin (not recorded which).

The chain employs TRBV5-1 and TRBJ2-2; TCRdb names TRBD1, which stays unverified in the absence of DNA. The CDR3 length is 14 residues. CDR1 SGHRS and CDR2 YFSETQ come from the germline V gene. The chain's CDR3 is CASSRDIGTGELFF.

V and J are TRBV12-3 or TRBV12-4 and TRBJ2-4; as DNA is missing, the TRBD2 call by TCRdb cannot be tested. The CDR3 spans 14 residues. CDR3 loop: CASTPGGERNIQYF.

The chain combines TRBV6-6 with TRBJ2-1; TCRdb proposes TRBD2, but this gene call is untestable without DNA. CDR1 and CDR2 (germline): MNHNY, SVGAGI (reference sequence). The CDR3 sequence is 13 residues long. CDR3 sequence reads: CASSYRGGYEQFF.

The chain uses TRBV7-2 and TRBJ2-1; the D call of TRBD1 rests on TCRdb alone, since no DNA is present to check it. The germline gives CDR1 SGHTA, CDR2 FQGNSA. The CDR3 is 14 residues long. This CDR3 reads CASSSWGVENEQFF. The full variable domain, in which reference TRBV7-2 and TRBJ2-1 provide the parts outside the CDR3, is GAGVSQSPSNKVTEKGKDVELRCDPISGHTALYWYRQSLGQGLEFLIYFQGNSAPDKSGLPSDRFSAERTGGSVSTLTIQRTQQEDSAVYLCASSSWGVENEQFFGPGTRLTVL.

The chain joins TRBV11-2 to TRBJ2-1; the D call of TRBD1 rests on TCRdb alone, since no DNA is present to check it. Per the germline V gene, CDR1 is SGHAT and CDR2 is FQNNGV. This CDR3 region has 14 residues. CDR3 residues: CASSLVLTDNEQFF.

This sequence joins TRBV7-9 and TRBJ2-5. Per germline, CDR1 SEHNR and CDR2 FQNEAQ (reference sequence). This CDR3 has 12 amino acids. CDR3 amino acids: CASSRYQETQYF.

CDR3 loop: CASSLVQNQPQHF. J is TRBJ1-5 and V is TRBV12-3 or TRBV12-4. The CDR3 has 13 residues.

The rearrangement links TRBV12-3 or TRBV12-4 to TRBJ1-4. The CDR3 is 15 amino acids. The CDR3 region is CASSLSTGSFEKLFF.

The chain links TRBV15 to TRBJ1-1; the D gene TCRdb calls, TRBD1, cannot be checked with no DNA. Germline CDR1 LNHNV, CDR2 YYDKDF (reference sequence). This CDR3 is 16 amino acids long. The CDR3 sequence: CATSRDAGQGGTEAFF.

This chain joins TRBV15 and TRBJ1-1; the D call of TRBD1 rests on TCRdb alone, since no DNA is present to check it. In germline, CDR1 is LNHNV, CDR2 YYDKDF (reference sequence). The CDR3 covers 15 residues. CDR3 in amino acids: CATSRDSGRGQQAFF.

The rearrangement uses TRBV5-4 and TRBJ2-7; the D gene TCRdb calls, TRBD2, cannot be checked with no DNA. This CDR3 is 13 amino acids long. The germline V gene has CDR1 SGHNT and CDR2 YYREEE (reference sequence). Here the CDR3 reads CASSQAVSYEQYF.

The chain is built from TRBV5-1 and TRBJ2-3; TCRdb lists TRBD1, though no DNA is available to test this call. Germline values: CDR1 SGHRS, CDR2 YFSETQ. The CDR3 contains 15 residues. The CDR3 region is CASSLERGDTDTQYF.

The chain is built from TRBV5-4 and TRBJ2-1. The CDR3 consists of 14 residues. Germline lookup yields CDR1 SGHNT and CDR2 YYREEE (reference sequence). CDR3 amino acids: CASSSDRGWNEQFF.

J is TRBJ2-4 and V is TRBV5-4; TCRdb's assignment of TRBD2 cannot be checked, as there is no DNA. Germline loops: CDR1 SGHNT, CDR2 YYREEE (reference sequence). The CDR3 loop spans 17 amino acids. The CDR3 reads CASSLGGRPLAKNIQYF.

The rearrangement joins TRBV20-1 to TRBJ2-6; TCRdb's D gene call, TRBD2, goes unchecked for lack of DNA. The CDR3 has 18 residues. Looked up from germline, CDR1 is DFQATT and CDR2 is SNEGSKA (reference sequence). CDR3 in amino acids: CSAGGRTGTNSGANVLTF.

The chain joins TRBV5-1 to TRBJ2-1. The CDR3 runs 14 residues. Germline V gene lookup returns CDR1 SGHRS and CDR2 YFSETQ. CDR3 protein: CASSFGGLANEQFF.

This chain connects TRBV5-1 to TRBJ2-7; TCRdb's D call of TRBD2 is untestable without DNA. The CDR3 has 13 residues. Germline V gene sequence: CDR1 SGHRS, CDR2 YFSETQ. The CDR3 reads CASSFGLSYEQYF.

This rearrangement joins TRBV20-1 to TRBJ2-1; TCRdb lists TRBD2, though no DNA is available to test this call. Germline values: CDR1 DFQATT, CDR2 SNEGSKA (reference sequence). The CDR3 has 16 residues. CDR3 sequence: CSARGSGLAAYNEQFF.

CDR3 sequence: CASSLWDRGDGSSQNIQYF. This chain connects TRBV7-6 to TRBJ2-4; checking the TCRdb D call of TRBD1 is not possible without DNA. The germline V gene has CDR1 SGHVS and CDR2 FNYEAQ. This CDR3 is 19 amino acids long.

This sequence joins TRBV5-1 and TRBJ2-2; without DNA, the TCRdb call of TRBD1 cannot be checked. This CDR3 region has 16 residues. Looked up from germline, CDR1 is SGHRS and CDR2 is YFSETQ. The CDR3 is CATEGGEKSNTGELFF.

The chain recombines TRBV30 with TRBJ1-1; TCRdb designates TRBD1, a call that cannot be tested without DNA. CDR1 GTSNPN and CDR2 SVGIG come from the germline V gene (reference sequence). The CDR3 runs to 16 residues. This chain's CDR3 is CAWDRTTGDGNTEAFF.

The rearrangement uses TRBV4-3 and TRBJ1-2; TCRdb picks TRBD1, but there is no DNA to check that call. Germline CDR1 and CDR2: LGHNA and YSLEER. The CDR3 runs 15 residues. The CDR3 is CASSQDTGTEYGYTF.

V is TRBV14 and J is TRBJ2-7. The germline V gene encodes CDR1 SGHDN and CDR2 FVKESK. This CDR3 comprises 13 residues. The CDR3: CASRPTFTYEQYF.

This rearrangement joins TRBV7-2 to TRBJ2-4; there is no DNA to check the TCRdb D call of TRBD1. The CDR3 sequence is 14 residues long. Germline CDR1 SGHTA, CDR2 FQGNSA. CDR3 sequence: CASSLDFQGNIQYF.

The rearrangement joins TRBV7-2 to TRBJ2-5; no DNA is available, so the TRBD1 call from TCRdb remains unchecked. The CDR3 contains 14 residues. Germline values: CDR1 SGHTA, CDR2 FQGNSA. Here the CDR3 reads CASSPNQGTETQYF.

The CDR3 sequence: CASSLARRDPRNNEQFF. V usage is TRBV5-4 and J usage is TRBJ2-1; as DNA is missing, the TRBD1 call by TCRdb cannot be tested. CDR1 and CDR2 (germline): SGHNT, YYREEE (reference sequence). The CDR3 runs 17 residues. Full variable domain (outside the CDR3, taken from reference TRBV5-4 and TRBJ2-1): ETGVTQSPTHLIKTRGQQVTLRCSSQSGHNTVSWYQQALGQGPQFIFQYYREEENGRGNFPPRFSGLQFPNYSSELNVNALELDDSALYLCASSLARRDPRNNEQFFGPGTRLTVL.

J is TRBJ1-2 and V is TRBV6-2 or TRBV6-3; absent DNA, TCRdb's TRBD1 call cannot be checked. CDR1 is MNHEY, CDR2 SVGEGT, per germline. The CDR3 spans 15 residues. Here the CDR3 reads CASSYSTSGAGGYTF.

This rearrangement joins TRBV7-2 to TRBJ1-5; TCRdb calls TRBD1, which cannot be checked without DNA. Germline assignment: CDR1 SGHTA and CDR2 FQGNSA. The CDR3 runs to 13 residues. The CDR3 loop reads CASSKDINQPQHF.

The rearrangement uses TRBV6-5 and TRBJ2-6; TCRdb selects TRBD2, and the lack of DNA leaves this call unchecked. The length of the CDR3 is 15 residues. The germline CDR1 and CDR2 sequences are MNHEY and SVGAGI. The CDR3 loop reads CASKLSGSGANVLTF.

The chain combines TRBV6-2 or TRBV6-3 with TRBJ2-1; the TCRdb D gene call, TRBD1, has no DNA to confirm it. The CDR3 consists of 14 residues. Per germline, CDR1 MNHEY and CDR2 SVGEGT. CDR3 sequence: CASSLGAHWGKQFF.